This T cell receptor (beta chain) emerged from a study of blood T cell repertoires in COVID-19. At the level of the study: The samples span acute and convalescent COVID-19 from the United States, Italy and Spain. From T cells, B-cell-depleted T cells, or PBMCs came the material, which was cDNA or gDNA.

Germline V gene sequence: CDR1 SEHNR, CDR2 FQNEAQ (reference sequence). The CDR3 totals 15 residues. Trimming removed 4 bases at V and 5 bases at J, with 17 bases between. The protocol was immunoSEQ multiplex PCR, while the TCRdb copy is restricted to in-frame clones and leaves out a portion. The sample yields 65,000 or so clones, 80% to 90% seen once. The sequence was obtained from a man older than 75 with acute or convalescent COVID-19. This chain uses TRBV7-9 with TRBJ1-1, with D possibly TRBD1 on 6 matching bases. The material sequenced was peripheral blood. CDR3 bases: TGTGCCAGCAGCTCTGTACAGGGAGCGGGAACTGAAGCTTTCTTT. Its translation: CASSSVQGAGTEAFF.